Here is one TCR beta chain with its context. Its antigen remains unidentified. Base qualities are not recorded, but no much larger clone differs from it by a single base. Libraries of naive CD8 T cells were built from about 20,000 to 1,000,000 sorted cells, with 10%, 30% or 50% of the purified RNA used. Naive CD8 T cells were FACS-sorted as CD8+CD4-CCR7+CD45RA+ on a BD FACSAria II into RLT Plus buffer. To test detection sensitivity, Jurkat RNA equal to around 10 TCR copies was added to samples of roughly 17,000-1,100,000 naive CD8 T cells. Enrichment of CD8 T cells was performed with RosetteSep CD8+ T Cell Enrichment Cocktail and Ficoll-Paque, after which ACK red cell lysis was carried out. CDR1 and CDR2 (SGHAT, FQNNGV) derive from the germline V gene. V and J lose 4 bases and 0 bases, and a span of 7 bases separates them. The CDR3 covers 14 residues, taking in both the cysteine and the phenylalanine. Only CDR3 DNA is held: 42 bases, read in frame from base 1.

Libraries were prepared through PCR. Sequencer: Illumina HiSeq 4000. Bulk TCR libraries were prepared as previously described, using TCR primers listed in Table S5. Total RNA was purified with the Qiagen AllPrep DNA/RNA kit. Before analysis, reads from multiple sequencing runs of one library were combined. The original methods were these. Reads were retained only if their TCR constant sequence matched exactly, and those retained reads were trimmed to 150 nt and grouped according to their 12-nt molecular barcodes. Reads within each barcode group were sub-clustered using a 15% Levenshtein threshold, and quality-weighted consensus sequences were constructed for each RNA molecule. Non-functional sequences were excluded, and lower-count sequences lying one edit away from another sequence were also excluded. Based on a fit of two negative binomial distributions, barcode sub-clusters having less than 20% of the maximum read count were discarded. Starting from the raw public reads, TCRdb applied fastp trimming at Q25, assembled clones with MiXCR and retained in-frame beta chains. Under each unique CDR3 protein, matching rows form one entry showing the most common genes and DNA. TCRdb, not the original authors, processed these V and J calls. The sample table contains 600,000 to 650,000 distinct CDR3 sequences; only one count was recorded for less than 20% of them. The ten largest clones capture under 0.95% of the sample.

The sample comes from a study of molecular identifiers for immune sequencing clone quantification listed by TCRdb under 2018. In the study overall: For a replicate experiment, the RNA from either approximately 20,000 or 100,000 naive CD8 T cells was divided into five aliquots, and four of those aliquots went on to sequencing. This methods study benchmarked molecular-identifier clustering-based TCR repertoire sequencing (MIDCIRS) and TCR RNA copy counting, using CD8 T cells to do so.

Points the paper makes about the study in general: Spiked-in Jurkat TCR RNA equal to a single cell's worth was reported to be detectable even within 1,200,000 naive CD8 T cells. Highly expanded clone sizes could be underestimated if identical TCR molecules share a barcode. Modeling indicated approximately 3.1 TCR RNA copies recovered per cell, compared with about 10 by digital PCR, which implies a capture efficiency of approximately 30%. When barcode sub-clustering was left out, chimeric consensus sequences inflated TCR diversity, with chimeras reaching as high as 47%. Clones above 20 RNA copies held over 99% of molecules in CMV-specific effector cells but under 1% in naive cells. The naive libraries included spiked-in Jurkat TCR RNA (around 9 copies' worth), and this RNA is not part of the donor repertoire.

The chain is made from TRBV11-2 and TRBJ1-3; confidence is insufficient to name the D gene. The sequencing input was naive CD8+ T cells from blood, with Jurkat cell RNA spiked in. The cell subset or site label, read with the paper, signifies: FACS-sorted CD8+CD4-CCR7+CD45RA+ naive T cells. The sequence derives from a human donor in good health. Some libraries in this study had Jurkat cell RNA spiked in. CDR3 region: CASSSLYSGNTIYF. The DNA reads TGTGCCAGCAGCTCGCTTTACTCTGGAAACACCATATATTTT.